This T cell receptor (beta chain) was identified in a study of T cells in Graves' hyperthyroidism and ophthalmopathy. TCR beta CDR3 region amplification was performed from RNA transcripts. During a first-round RT-PCR of the TCR CDR3, the HTBI primer set was used. TCRdb recomputed calls from the multiplex PCR reads with MiXCR, one row per CDR3 protein. The sample contains 450,000 to 650,000 distinct CDR3 sequences, 17% of which appear only once. Study-level findings and limits: Most clonotypes expanded in the thyroid (above 0.001) were also present in blood.

This clonotype was seen ten or more times. What it recognizes is unknown. The sample consisted of blood. The source is a woman younger than 35 with Graves' ophthalmopathy.

DNA for the CDR3: TGTGCCAGCAGTTCAGCGGGAGGGCCTTACAATGAGCAGTTCTTC. Translation: CASSSAGGPYNEQFF. This chain links TRBV27 with TRBJ2-1; 10 bases align to TRBD2. The CDR3 is made up of 15 amino acids. The V gene's germline CDR1 is MNHEY and CDR2 SMNVEV (reference sequence). The J segment lost 4 bases and the V segment lost 4 bases, leaving 4 bases of the junction unmatched.